These 2 T cell receptor beta chains were all obtained from the same sample, sequenced in a study of identifying expanded T cells in peripheral blood. TCRdb's copy holds only in-frame clones and misses some; the assay was immunoSEQ multiplex PCR. The sample carries tens of thousands of clones, roughly 85% recorded once. The sequenced material came from blood. The receptors come from a person aged 18 to 69 in good health.

The sample holds a few counts of this clone. The rearrangement uses TRBV5-1 and TRBJ2-2, with D hard to call. Per the germline V gene, CDR1 is SGHRS and CDR2 is YFSETQ. CDR3 length equals 15 residues. V was shortened by 0 bases and J by 4 bases, with 10 bases between the two germline ends. The CDR3 coding sequence is TGCGCCAGCAGCTTGGTGGGTATGAGCACCGGGGAGCTGTTTTTT. This encodes CASSLVGMSTGELFF.

There are a few counts of this clone. V usage is TRBV5-4 and J usage is TRBJ1-1; D is unresolved. V lost 0 bases, J lost 10 bases, and 10 bases lay in between. This CDR3 comprises 12 residues. Germline CDR1 and CDR2: SGHNT and YYREEE (reference sequence). CDR3 DNA: TGTGCCAGCAGCTTGGACAGATTGGGAGCTTTCTTT. Its translation is CASSLDRLGAFF. The variable domain in full, with the rest retrieved from reference TRBV5-4 and TRBJ1-1, is ETGVTQSPTHLIKTRGQQVTLRCSSQSGHNTVSWYQQALGQGPQFIFQYYREEENGRGNFPPRFSGLQFPNYSSELNVNALELDDSALYLCASSLDRLGAFFGQGTRLTVV.